This T cell receptor beta chain derives from a study of human T cells and chemical hapten exposure. TCRdb re-analysed the RACE reads in MiXCR, keeping a single row per CDR3 protein. The sample gives around 120,000 distinct CDR3 sequences, about 13% of which show up once; 0.8% to 1% is in the top ten. Described time point: patch test 1, 2 weeks after DPC sensitization. Treatment meaning: therapeutic diphenylcyclopropenone sensitization with weekly scalp DPC. The clonotype was recovered from a man aged 18 to 29 with alopecia areata. Some clones in this sample may be carry-over from other donors' samples. The sample was whole blood, taken in connection with sensitization to the hapten diphenylcyclopropenone (DPC).

CDR3 coding DNA: TGCGCCAGCAGCTTGGCCCGGACCGCGACAGGGAACTACGAGCAGTACGTC. Encoded protein: CASSLARTATGNYEQYV. The J gene is TRBJ2-7, the V gene TRBV5-1, with TRBD1 matching over 7 bases. This CDR3 spans 17 amino acids. CDR1 is SGHRS and CDR2 is YFSETQ in the germline V gene. After removal of 0 bases from V and 3 bases from J, the junction contained 12 bases not matched to a gene.